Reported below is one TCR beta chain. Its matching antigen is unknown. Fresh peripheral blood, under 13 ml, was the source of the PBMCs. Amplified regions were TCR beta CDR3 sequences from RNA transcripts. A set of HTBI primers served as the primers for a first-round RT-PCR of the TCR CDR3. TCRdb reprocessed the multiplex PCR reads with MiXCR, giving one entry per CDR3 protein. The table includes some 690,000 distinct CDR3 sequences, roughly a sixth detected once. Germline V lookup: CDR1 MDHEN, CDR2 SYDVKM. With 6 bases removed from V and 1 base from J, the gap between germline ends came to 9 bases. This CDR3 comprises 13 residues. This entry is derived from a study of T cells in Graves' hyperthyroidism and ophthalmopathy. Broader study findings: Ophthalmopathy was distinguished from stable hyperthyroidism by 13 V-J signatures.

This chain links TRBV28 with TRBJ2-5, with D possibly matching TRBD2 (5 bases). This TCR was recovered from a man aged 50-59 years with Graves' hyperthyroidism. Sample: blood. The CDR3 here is CASSDGGQETQYF. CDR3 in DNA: TGTGCCAGCAGCGACGGAGGCCAAGAGACCCAGTACTTC.